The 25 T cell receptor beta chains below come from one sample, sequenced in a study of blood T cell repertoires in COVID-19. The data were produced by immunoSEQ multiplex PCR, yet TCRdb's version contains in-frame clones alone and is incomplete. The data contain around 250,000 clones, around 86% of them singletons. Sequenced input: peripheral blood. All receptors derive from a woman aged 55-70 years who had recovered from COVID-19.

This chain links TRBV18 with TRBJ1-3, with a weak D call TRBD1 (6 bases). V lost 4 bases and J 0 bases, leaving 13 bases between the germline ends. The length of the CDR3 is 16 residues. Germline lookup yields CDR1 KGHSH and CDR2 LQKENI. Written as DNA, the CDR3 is TGTGCCAGCTCACTGGCAACAGGGCTCTCTGGAAACACCATATATTTT. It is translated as CASSLATGLSGNTIYF.

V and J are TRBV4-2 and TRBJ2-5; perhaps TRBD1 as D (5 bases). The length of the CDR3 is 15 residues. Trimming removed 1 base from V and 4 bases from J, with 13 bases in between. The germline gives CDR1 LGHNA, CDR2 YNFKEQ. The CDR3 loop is CASSQARQGGETQYF. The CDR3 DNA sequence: TGTGCCAGCAGCCAAGCGCGGCAGGGTGGAGAGACCCAGTACTTC.

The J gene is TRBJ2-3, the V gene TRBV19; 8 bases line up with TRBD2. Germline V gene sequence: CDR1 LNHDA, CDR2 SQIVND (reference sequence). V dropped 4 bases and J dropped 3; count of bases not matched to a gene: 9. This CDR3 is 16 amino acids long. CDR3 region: CASSSRGGDGTDTQYF. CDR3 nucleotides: TGTGCCAGTAGTAGCCGGGGGGGAGATGGAACAGATACGCAGTATTTT.

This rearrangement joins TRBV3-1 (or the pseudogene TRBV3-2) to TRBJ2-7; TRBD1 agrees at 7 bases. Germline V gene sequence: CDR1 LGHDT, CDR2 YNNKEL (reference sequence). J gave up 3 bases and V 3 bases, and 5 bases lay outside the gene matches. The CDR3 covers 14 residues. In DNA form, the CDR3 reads TGTGCCAGCAGCCATTTAGGGGGCGGCTACGAGCAGTACTTC. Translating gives CASSHLGGGYEQYF.

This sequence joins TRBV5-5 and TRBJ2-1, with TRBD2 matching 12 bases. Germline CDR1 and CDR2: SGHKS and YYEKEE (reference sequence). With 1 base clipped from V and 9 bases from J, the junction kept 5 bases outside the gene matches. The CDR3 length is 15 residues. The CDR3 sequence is CASSLTLAGGLEQFF. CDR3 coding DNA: TGTGCCAGCAGCTTGACGCTAGCGGGGGGGCTTGAGCAGTTCTTC. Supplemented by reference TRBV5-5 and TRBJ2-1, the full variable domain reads DAGVTQSPTHLIKTRGQQVTLRCSPISGHKSVSWYQQVLGQGPQFIFQYYEKEERGRGNFPDRFSARQFPNYSSELNVNALLLGDSALYLCASSLTLAGGLEQFFGPGTRLTVL.

The CDR3, as DNA: TGCGCCAGCAGCCAAGGGTTTCTAGACAGGCCGAATTCACCCCTCCACTTT. Its translation: CASSQGFLDRPNSPLHF. This chain connects TRBV4-3 to TRBJ1-6; tentatively, D is TRBD1 (6 bases). The CDR3 is 17 residues long. V lost 1 base, J lost 7 bases, and 17 bases lay in between. The V gene's germline CDR1 is LGHNA and CDR2 YSLEER.

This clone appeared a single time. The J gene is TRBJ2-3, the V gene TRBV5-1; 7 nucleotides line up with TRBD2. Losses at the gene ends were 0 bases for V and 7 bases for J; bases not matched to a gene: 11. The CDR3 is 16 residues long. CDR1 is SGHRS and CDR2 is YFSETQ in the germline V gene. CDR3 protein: CASSLAGLAEAHTQYF. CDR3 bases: TGCGCCAGCAGCTTGGCCGGGCTAGCGGAGGCCCATACGCAGTATTTT.

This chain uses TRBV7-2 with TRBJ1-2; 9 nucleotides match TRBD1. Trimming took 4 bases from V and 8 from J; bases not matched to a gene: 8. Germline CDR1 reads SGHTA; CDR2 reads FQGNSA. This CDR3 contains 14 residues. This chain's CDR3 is CASSYTTGGGGYTF. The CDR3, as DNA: TGTGCCAGCAGCTACACCACAGGGGGCGGCGGCTACACCTTC. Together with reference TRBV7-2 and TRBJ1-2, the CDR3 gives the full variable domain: GAGVSQSPSNKVTEKGKDVELRCDPISGHTALYWYRQSLGQGLEFLIYFQGNSAPDKSGLPSDRFSAERTGGSVSTLTIQRTQQEDSAVYLCASSYTTGGGGYTFGSGTRLTVV.

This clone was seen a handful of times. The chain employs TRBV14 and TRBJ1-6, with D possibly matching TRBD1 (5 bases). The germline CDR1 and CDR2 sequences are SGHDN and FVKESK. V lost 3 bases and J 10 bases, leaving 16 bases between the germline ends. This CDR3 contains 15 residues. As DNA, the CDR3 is TGTGCCAGCAGCCACTCCATGGGGGGTCAATCACCCCTCCACTTT. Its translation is CASSHSMGGQSPLHF. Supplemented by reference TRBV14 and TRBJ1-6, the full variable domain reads EAGVTQFPSHSVIEKGQTVTLRCDPISGHDNLYWYRRVMGKEIKFLLHFVKESKQDESGMPNNRFLAERTGGTYSTLKVQPAELEDSGVYFCASSHSMGGQSPLHFGNGTRLTVT.

Here the CDR3 DNA reads TGTGCCAGCATCCACTCGGGGGGGAGGTCGTCCTACAATGAGCAGTTCTTC. Translating gives CASIHSGGRSSYNEQFF. V and J are TRBV7-2 and TRBJ2-1, with 8 positions matching TRBD2. The germline V gene has CDR1 SGHTA and CDR2 FQGNSA. V gave up 7 bases and J gave up 1 base; unmatched junction bases: 12. The CDR3 is 17 amino acids.

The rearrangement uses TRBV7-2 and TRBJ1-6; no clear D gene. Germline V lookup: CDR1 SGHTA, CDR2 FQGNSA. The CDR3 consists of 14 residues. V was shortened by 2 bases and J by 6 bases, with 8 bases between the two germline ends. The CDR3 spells CASSLTPGNSPLHF. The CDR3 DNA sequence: TGTGCCAGCAGCTTAACCCCGGGTAATTCACCCCTCCACTTT. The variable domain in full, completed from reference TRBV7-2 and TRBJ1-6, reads GAGVSQSPSNKVTEKGKDVELRCDPISGHTALYWYRQSLGQGLEFLIYFQGNSAPDKSGLPSDRFSAERTGGSVSTLTIQRTQQEDSAVYLCASSLTPGNSPLHFGNGTRLTVT.

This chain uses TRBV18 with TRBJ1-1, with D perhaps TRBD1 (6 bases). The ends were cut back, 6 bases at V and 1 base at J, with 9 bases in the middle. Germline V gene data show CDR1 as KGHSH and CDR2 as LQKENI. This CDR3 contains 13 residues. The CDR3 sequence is CASSEQGNTEAFF. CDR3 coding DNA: TGTGCCAGCTCCGAACAGGGGAACACTGAAGCTTTCTTT.

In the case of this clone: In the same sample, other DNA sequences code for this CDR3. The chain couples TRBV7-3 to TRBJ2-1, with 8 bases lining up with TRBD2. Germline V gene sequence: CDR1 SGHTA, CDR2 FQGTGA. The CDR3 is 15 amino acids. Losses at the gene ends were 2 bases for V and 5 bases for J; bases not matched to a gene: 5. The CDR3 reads CASSLGGLANNEQFF. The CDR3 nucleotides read TGTGCCAGCAGCTTAGGAGGACTAGCAAACAATGAGCAGTTCTTC.

The CDR3 here is CATSRPGVMGGYTF. CDR3 DNA: TGTGCCACCAGCAGACCCGGGGTAATGGGGGGCTACACCTTC. The gene calls are TRBV15 and TRBJ1-2, with D unclear. Germline V lookup: CDR1 LNHNV, CDR2 YYDKDF (reference sequence). V was cut by 2 bases and J by 8 bases, with 15 bases left in between. The CDR3 is made up of 14 amino acids.

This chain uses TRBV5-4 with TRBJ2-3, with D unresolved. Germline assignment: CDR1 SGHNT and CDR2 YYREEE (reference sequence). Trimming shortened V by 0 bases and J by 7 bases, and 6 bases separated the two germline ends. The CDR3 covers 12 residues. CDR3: CASSLAPNTQYF. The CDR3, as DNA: TGTGCCAGCAGCTTGGCCCCAAATACGCAGTATTTT. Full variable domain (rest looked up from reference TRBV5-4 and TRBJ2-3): ETGVTQSPTHLIKTRGQQVTLRCSSQSGHNTVSWYQQALGQGPQFIFQYYREEENGRGNFPPRFSGLQFPNYSSELNVNALELDDSALYLCASSLAPNTQYFGPGTRLTVL.

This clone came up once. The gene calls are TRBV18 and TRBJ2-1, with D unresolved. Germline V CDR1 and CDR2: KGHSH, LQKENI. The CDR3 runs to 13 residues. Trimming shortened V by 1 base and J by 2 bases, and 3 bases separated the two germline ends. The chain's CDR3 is CASSPRPYNEQFF. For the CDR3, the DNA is TGTGCCAGCTCACCACGGCCCTACAATGAGCAGTTCTTC.

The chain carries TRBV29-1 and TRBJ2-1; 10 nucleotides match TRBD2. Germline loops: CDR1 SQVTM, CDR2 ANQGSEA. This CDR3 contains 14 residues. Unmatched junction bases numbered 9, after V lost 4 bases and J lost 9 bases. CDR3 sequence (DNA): TGCAGCGTTGGTGTCCTAGCGGGGGAGAGTGAGCAGTTCTTC. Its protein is CSVGVLAGESEQFF.

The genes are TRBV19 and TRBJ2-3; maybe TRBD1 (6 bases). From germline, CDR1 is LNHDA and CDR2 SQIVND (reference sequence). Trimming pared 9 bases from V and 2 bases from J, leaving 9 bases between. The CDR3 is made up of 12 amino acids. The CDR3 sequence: CASGQTTDTQYF. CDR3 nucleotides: TGTGCCAGCGGACAGACCACAGATACGCAGTATTTT.

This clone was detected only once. This CDR3 is CASGGAEAFF. CDR3 in DNA: TGCGCCAGCGGGGGGGCTGAAGCTTTCTTT. The chain joins TRBV10-2 to TRBJ1-1; possible D gene TRBD1, 5 bases. Germline assignment: CDR1 WSHSY and CDR2 SAAADI. The V gene lost 8 bases and the J gene lost 6 bases, with 7 bases spanning the gap. CDR3 size: 10 residues.

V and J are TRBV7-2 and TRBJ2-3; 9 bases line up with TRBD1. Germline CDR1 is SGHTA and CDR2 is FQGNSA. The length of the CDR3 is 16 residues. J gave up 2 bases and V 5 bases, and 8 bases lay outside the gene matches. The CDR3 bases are TGTGCCAGCAGCCCTGACTGGACAGGGGTCACAGATACGCAGTATTTT. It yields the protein CASSPDWTGVTDTQYF.

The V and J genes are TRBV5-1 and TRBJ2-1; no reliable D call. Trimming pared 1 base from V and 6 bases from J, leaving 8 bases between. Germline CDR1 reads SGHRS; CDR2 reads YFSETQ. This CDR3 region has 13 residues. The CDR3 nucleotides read TGCGCCAGCAGCTTGCGACAAGGCAATGAGCAGTTCTTC. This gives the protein CASSLRQGNEQFF. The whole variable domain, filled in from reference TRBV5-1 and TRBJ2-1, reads KAGVTQTPRYLIKTRGQQVTLSCSPISGHRSVSWYQQTPGQGLQFLFEYFSETQRNKGNFPGRFSGRQFSNSRSEMNVSTLELGDSALYLCASSLRQGNEQFFGPGTRLTVL.

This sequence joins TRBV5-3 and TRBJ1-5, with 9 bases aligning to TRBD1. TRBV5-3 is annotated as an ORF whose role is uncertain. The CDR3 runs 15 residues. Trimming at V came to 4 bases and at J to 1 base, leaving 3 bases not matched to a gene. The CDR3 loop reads CARSRGTGSNQPQHF. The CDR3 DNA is TGTGCCAGAAGCAGAGGGACAGGGAGCAATCAGCCCCAGCATTTT.

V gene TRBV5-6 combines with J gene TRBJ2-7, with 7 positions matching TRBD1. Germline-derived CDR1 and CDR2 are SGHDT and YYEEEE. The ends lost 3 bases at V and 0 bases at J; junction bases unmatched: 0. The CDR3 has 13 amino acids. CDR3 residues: CASSWDSSYEQYF. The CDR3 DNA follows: TGTGCCAGCAGCTGGGACAGCTCCTACGAGCAGTACTTC.

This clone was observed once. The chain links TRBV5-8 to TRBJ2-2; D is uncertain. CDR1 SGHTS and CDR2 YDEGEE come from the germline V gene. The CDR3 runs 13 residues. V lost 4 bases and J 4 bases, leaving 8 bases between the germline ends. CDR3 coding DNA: TGTGCCAGCAGCACGGGTGCCACCGGGGAGCTGTTTTTT. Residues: CASSTGATGELFF.

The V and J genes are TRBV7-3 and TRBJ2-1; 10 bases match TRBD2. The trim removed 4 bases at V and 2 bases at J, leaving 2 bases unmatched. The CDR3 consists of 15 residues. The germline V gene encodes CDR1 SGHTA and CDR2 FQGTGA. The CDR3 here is CASSSGTSAYNEQFF. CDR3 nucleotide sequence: TGTGCCAGCAGCTCCGGGACTAGCGCCTACAATGAGCAGTTCTTC.